This T cell receptor (beta chain) came from a study of T cells in Graves' hyperthyroidism and ophthalmopathy. Study results and caveats: Among clonotypes expanded in thyroid above 0.001, most were also found in blood.

The CDR3 extends over 20 amino acids. Trimming cost V 10 bases and J 5 bases, with 35 bases left between them. Germline CDR1 is SGHTA and CDR2 is FQGNSA. As concerns this clonotype: Antigen unknown.

The TCR beta CDR3 regions underwent amplification using RNA transcripts as the source. Carried out on the TCR CDR3, a first-round RT-PCR used the HTBI primer set. A single record per CDR3 protein comes from TCRdb applying MiXCR to the multiplex PCR reads. This sample has more than 300,000 distinct CDR3 sequences; about 18% occur once, and the top ten carry 40%. This chain uses TRBV7-2 with TRBJ1-4; D is ambiguous. This clonotype was sampled from a young man with Graves' ophthalmopathy. Sequencing input: blood. The CDR3 sequence is CATSKSPIEGGSLLNEKLFF. The CDR3 nucleotides read TGTGCCACATCCAAGAGCCCTATAGAGGGAGGTTCTTTGCTCAATGAAAAACTGTTTTTT.